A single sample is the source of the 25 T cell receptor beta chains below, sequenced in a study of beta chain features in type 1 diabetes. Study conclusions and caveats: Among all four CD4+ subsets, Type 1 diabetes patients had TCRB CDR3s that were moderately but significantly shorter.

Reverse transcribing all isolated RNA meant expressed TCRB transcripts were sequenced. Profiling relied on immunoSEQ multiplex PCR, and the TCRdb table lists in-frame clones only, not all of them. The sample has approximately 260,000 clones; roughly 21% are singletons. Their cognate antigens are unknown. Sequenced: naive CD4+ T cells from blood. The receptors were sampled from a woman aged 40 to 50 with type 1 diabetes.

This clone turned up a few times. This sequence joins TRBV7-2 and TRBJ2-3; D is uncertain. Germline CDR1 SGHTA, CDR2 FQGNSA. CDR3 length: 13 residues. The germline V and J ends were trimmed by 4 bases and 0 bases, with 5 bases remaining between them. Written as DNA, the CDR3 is TGTGCCAGCAGCTATACTAGCACAGATACGCAGTATTTT. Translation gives CASSYTSTDTQYF.

DNA of the CDR3: TGTGCCAGCAGTTCGACCGGGACTAGCGGGAGGGAGGAGCAGTTCTTC. Its protein product is CASSSTGTSGREEQFF. V gene TRBV28 combines with J gene TRBJ2-1, with 16 bases identical to TRBD2. V was clipped by 4 bases and J by 10 bases; unmatched bases: 7. The CDR3 runs to 16 residues. CDR1 and CDR2 from the germline V gene are MDHEN and SYDVKM.

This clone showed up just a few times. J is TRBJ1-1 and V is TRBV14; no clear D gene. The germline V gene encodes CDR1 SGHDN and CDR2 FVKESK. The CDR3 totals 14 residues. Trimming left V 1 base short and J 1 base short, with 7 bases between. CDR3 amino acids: CASSQVIGNTEAFF. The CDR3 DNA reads TGTGCCAGCAGCCAAGTGATCGGGAACACTGAAGCTTTCTTT.

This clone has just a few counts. CDR3 region: CASTPDRARSTDTQYF. The CDR3 DNA reads as TGTGCCAGTACCCCCGACAGGGCGAGGAGCACAGATACGCAGTATTTT. The chain has TRBV19 and TRBJ2-3, with 7 bases that match TRBD1. CDR1 is LNHDA, CDR2 SQIVND, per germline (reference sequence). V gave up 7 bases and J gave up 0 bases; unmatched junction bases: 10. This CDR3 has 16 residues.

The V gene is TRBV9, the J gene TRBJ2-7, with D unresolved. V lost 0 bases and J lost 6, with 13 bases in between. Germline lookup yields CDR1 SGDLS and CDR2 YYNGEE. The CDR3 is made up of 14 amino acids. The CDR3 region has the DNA TGTGCCAGCAGCGTAGCTCCGCAGTCTGTCGAGCAGTACTTC. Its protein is CASSVAPQSVEQYF.

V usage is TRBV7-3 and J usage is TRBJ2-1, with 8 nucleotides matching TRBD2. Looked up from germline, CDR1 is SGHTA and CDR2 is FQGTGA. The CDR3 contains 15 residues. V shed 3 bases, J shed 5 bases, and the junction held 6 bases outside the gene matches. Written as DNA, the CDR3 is TGTGCCAGCAGCTTGCAGCGGGAGTACCACAATGAGCAGTTCTTC. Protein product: CASSLQREYHNEQFF. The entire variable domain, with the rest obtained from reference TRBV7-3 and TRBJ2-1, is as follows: GAGVSQTPSNKVTEKGKYVELRCDPISGHTALYWYRQSLGQGPEFLIYFQGTGAADDSGLPNDRFFAVRPEGSVSTLKIQRTERGDSAVYLCASSLQREYHNEQFFGPGTRLTVL.

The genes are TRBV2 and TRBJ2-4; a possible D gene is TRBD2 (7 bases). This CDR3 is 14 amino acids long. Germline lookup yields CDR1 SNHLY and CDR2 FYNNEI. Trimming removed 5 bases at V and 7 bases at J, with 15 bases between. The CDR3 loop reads CASSPGEGSNIQYF. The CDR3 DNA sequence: TGTGCCAGCAGTCCAGGGGAGGGTTCGAACATTCAGTACTTC.

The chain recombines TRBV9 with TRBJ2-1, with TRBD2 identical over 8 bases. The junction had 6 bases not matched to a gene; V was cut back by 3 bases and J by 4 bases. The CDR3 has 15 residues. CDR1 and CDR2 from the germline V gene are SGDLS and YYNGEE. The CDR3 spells CASSGGTSGYNEQFF. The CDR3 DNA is TGTGCCAGCAGCGGAGGTACTAGCGGATACAATGAGCAGTTCTTC.

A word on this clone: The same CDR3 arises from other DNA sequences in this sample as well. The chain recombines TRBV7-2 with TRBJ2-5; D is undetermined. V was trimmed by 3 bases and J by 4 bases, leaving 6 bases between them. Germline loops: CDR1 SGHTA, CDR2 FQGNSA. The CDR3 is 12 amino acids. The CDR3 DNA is TGTGCCAGCAGCTTGGTCGGAGAGACCCAGTACTTC. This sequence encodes CASSLVGETQYF.

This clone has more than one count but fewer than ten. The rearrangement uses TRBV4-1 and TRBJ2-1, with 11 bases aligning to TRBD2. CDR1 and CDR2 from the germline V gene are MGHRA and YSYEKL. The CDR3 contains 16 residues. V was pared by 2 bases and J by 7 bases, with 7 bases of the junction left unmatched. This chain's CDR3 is CASSQSVAGGSNEQFF. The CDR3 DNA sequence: TGCGCCAGCAGCCAATCCGTAGCGGGAGGGTCAAATGAGCAGTTCTTC.

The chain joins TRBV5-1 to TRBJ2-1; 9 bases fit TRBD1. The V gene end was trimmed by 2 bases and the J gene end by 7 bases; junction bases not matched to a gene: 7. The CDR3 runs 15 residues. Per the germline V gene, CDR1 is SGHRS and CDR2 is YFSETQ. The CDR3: CASSFPGTGRNEQFF. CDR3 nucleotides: TGCGCCAGCAGCTTCCCCGGGACAGGGAGAAATGAGCAGTTCTTC.

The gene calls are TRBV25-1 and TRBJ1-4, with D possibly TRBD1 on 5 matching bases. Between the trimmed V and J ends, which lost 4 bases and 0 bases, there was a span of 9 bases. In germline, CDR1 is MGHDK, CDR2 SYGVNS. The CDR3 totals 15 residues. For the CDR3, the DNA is TGTGCCAGCAGTGGGGGGGGAACAACTAATGAAAAACTGTTTTTT. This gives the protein CASSGGGTTNEKLFF.

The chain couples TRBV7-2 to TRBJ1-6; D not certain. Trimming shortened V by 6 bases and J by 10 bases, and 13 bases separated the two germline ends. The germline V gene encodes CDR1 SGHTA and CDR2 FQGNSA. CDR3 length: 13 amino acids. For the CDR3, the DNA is TGTGCCAGCAGACCCGAGGGTTTCTCACCCCTCCACTTT. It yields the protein CASRPEGFSPLHF.

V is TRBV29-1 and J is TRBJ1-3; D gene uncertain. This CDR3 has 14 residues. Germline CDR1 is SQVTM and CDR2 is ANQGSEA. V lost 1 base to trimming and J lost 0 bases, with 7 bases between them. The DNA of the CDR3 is TGCAGCGTTGAAGGCCGCAGCTCTGGAAACACCATATATTTT. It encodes CSVEGRSSGNTIYF.

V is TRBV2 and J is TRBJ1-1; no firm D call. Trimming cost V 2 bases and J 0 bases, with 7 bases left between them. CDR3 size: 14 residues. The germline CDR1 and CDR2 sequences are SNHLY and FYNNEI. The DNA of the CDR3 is TGTGCCAGCAGTGAATACAGAGTGAACACTGAAGCTTTCTTT. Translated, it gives CASSEYRVNTEAFF. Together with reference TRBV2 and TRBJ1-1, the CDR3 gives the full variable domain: EPEVTQTPSHQVTQMGQEVILRCVPISNHLYFYWYRQILGQKVEFLVSFYNNEISEKSEIFDDQFSVERPDGSNFTLKIRSTKLEDSAMYFCASSEYRVNTEAFFGQGTRLTVV.

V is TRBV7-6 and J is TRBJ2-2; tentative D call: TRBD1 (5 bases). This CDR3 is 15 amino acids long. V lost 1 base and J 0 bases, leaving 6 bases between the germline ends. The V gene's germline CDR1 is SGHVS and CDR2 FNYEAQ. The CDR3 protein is CASSLGQSNTGELFF. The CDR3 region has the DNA TGTGCCAGCAGCTTAGGACAGTCGAACACCGGGGAGCTGTTTTTT.

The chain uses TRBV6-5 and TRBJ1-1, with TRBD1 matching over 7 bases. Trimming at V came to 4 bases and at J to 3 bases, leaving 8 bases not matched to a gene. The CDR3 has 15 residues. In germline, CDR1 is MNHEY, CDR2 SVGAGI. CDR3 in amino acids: CASSSEGAGYTEAFF. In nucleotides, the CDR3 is TGTGCCAGCAGTTCGGAGGGGGCAGGGTACACTGAAGCTTTCTTT.

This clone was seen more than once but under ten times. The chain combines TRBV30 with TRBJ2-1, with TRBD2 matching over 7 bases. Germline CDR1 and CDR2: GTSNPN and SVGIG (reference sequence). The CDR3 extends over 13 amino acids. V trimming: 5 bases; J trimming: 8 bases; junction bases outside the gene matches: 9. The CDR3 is CAWLPGAGHEQFF. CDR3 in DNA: TGTGCCTGGCTCCCGGGAGCGGGGCATGAGCAGTTCTTC.

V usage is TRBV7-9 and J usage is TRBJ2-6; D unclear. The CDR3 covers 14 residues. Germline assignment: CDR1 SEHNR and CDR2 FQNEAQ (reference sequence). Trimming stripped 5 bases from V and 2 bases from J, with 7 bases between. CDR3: CASSVLAGANVLTF. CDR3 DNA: TGTGCCAGCAGCGTTTTAGCTGGGGCCAACGTCCTGACTTTC.

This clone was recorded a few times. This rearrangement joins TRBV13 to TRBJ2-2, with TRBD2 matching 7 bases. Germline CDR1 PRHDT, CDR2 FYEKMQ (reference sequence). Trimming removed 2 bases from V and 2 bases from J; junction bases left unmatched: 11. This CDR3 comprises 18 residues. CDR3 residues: CASSLSRGSGVNTGELFF. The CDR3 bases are TGTGCCAGCAGCTTATCCCGCGGGAGCGGGGTTAACACCGGGGAGCTGTTTTTT.

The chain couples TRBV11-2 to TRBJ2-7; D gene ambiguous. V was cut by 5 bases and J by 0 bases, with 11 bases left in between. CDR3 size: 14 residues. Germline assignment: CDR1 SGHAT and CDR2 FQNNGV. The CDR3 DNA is TGTGCCAGCAGCCCCCTTGGCAGCTCCTACGAGCAGTACTTC. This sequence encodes CASSPLGSSYEQYF.

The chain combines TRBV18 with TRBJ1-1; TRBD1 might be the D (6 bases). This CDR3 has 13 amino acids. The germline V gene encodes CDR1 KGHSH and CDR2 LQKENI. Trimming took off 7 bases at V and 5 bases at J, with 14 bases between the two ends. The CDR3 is CASWQGRLTEAFF. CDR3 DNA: TGTGCCAGCTGGCAGGGGCGATTAACTGAAGCTTTCTTT.

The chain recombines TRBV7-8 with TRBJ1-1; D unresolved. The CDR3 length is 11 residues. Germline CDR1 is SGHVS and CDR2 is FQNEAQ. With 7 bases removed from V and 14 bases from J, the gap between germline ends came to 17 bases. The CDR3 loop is CASTAPTGAFF. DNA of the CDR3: TGTGCCAGCACCGCACCGACGGGAGCCTTCTTT.

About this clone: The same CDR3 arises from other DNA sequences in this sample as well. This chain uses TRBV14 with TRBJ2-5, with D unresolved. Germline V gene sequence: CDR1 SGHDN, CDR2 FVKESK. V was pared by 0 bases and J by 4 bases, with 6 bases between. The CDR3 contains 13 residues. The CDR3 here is CASSQDLRETQYF. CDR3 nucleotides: TGTGCCAGCAGCCAAGATCTGAGAGAGACCCAGTACTTC.

The CDR3 bases are TGCGCCAGCAGCGATCGACAGGGGGACTATGGCTACACCTTC. Translated: CASSDRQGDYGYTF. The gene calls are TRBV5-1 and TRBJ1-2; 9 positions agree with TRBD1. Per the germline V gene, CDR1 is SGHRS and CDR2 is YFSETQ. The CDR3 runs 14 residues. The trim removed 4 bases at V and 3 bases at J, leaving 4 bases unmatched.